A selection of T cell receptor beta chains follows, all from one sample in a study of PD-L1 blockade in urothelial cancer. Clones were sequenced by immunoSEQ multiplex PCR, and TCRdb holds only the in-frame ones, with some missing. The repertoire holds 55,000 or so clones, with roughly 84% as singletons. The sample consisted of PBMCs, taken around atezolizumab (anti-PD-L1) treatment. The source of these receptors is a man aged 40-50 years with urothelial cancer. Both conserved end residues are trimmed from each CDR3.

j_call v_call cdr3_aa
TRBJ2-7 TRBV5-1 ASSLVGFGEQQY
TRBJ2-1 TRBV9 ASSVTAGVNNEQF
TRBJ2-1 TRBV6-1 ASSESGGYNEQF
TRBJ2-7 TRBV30 AWSVGGGKQY
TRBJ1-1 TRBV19 ASSDGGTGATEAF
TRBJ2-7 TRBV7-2 ASSWTSGGGKEQY
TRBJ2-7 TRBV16 ASSQSGGARQY
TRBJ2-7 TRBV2 ASTAQGGIYEQY
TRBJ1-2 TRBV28 ASSSSVYGYT
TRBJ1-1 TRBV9 ASSVEGRVNTEAF
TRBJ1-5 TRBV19 ASSIESGGLSNQPQH
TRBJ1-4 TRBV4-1 ASSRWRNEKLF
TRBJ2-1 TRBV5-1 ASSIIGTALAHEQF
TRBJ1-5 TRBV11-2 ASSPTGGANQPQH
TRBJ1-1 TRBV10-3 AISESIRSRNTEAF
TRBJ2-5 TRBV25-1 ASSDTRTGQETQY
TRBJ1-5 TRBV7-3 ASSFGQDQPQH
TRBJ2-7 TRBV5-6 ASSLGQGAYEQY
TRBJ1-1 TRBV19 ASSADSRQVNTEAF
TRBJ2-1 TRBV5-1 ASSFPPLTSGRDNEQF
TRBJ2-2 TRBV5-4 ASSLGGLGTGELF
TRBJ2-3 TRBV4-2 ASSQEPQGSDTQY
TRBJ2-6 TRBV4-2 ASSAYSGTGGPGANVLT
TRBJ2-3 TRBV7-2 ASSLGGRTDTQY
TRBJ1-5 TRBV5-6 ASSSGQVNQPQH
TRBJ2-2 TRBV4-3 ASSQEGGGTGELF
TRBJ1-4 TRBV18 ASSPLINEKLF